This is a list of T cell receptor beta chains from one sample in a study of T cells in Graves' hyperthyroidism and ophthalmopathy. TCRdb called the multiplex PCR reads again in MiXCR, with one record for every CDR3 protein. The top ten clones hold less than 30% of a sample with more than 500,000 distinct CDR3 sequences, roughly 16% of them seen once. The source material was blood. The receptors were gathered from a woman aged 25 to 39 with Graves' ophthalmopathy. The CDR3 runs from the conserved cysteine through the conserved F or W. Each record gives: V gene, J gene, CDR3 protein.

>TRBV7-2|TRBJ2-5
CASSRDSNEETQYF
>TRBV20-1|TRBJ2-5
CSARDGEVGDETQYF
>TRBV6-2/TRBV6-3|TRBJ2-1
CASSTGLSYNEQFF
>TRBV4-3|TRBJ2-3
CASSQEDRGRADTQYF
>TRBV7-2|TRBJ2-7
CASSLGRLVSYEQYF
>TRBV27|TRBJ2-1
CASSPFGQGTSGGNEQFF
>TRBV20-1|TRBJ2-1
CSALGLAGDNEQFF
>TRBV18|TRBJ2-1
CASSPPGVVDEQFF
>TRBV18|TRBJ2-1
CASSPLRTFYNEQFF
>TRBV6-5|TRBJ2-7
CASSYSWRETYEQYF
>TRBV15|TRBJ2-2
CATSSLLLNRELFF
>TRBV4-2|TRBJ1-3
CASRVAGNTIYF
>TRBV7-8|TRBJ2-5
CASSLVRGGSQETQYF
>TRBV6-4|TRBJ2-3
CASSDSAGESADTQYF
>TRBV5-1|TRBJ2-5
CASSPDRGLQETQYF
>TRBV6-1|TRBJ2-4
CASRSHGGKNIQYF
>TRBV6-2/TRBV6-3|TRBJ1-1
CASSHDREANTEAFF
>TRBV7-8|TRBJ1-3
CASSAISSGNTIYF
>TRBV4-3|TRBJ2-5
CASSQDPGYETQYF
>TRBV7-8|TRBJ2-3
CASSSPTGLAGGDTQYF
>TRBV24-1|TRBJ2-1
CATSDPGLAGGDEQFF
>TRBV7-3|TRBJ2-1
CASGLGLAGVLDNEQFF
>TRBV6-2/TRBV6-3|TRBJ2-7
CASRLLSGSSYEQYF
>TRBV19|TRBJ2-7
CASSPWDGTRDYEQYF
>TRBV28|TRBJ2-1
CASSGTPASNEQFF
>TRBV20-1|TRBJ1-1
CSARTGGVIAEAFF
>TRBV2|TRBJ2-3
CASIPTGVSDTQYF
>TRBV6-2/TRBV6-3|TRBJ2-1
CASSWTSGFSYNEQFF
>TRBV27|TRBJ1-4
CASSSQDTNEKLFF
>TRBV9|TRBJ2-7
CASSPGGTVGQYF
>TRBV7-3|TRBJ2-2
CASSFLPSGSGSGELFF
>TRBV4-2|TRBJ2-1
CASSQGRDRAYNEQFF
>TRBV2|TRBJ2-3
CASSELAGPLTDTQYF
>TRBV27|TRBJ1-5
CASSLSVTGGGNQPQHF
>TRBV7-2|TRBJ2-7
CASSPGAGPYYEQYF
>TRBV19|TRBJ1-2
CASNRQDFYGYTF
>TRBV6-2/TRBV6-3|TRBJ2-1
CASELAGVLFF
>TRBV27|TRBJ2-7
CASRQLAGDEQYF
>TRBV5-1|TRBJ2-1
CASATGTASYNEQFF
>TRBV2|TRBJ2-2
CASSGLAGELFF
>TRBV5-4|TRBJ2-7
CASSIAGVNEQYF
>TRBV5-1|TRBJ2-3
CASMRSGGTDTQYF
>TRBV28|TRBJ1-5
CAERATGDSQPQHF
>TRBV11-3|TRBJ2-7
CASNHGNSYEQYF
>TRBV19|TRBJ2-1
CASMEQGINEQFF
>TRBV18|TRBJ1-1
CASSPPRGKNTEAFF
>TRBV20-1|TRBJ2-1
CSARDKRGTLTYDEQFF
>TRBV12-3/TRBV12-4|TRBJ1-2
CASSLIEVPDSYGYTF
>TRBV11-3|TRBJ2-5
CASSLTAKGAQYF
>TRBV28|TRBJ2-5
CASSLIGARETQYF
>TRBV6-5|TRBJ1-6
CASSYGRLRSPLHF
>TRBV12-3/TRBV12-4|TRBJ1-1
CASSLGQNTEAFF
>TRBV3-2|TRBJ2-5
CASSQNPGLAGPETQYF